These 24 T cell receptor beta chains came from one sample sequenced in a study of response to subunit inactivated influenza vaccine. Using its own MiXCR run on the RT-PCR reads, TCRdb lists one record per CDR3 protein. In the table there are around 580,000 distinct CDR3 sequences, about 10% of which are singletons. Source: PBMCs from blood, taken on the day of vaccination. These receptors came from a man between 45 and 60 years old who received an inactivated influenza vaccine.

This clonotype was observed a few times. The chain is built from TRBV27 and TRBJ2-1; D is uncertain. V was clipped by 0 bases and J by 8 bases, with 17 bases between them. The CDR3 is made up of 16 amino acids. Germline V gene data show CDR1 as MNHEY and CDR2 as SMNVEV (reference sequence). The CDR3 reads CASSLSRTGSVHEQFF. The CDR3 DNA sequence: TGTGCCAGCAGTTTATCCCGAACCGGGTCCGTTCATGAGCAGTTCTTC.

Written as DNA, the CDR3 is TGCAGCGGGGGAGGGGAGACCCAGTACTTC. Residues: CSGGGETQYF. V gene TRBV29-1 combines with J gene TRBJ2-5; 7 nucleotides match TRBD2. Germline V gene lookup returns CDR1 SQVTM and CDR2 ANQGSEA. This CDR3 comprises 10 residues. With V trimmed by 7 bases and J by 5 bases, 1 base remained unmatched. The full variable domain, its missing parts supplied by reference TRBV29-1 and TRBJ2-5, is SAVISQKPSRDICQRGTSLTIQCQVDSQVTMMFWYRQQPGQSLTLIATANQGSEATYESGFVIDKFPISRPNLTFSTLTVSNMSPEDSSIYLCSGGGETQYFGPGTRLLVL.

The chain couples TRBV7-2 to TRBJ2-7; a weak D match, TRBD2 (5 bases). V was pared by 0 bases and J by 6 bases, with 15 bases between. The germline CDR1 and CDR2 sequences are SGHTA and FQGNSA. This CDR3 contains 15 residues. The CDR3 protein is CASSLALGPTSEQYF. CDR3 coding DNA: TGTGCCAGCAGCTTAGCGCTTGGACCTACTAGCGAGCAGTACTTC.

In its sample, this clonotype was seen a few times. The chain uses TRBV7-8 and TRBJ2-7, with 10 positions matching TRBD1. The CDR3 is 15 amino acids. V dropped 3 bases and J dropped 6; count of bases not matched to a gene: 8. Germline CDR1 reads SGHVS; CDR2 reads FQNEAQ. The chain's CDR3 is CASSLRRQGASEQYF. The CDR3 nucleotides read TGTGCCAGCAGCTTGCGAAGACAGGGGGCGTCCGAGCAGTACTTC.

This clonotype has a count of ten or more. The chain is built from TRBV6-5 and TRBJ1-5; D not certain. The CDR3 is 14 amino acids. Looked up from germline, CDR1 is MNHEY and CDR2 is SVGAGI. With 5 bases removed from V and 4 bases from J, the gap between germline ends came to 12 bases. This chain's CDR3 is CASSPSIKNQPQHF. DNA of the CDR3: TGTGCCAGCAGTCCCTCGATAAAAAATCAGCCCCAGCATTTT.

The V gene is TRBV7-3, the J gene TRBJ2-1; D could derive from TRBD1 or TRBD2 (5 bases each). V lost 2 bases and J lost 0, with 14 bases in between. The CDR3 is 17 residues long. Germline values: CDR1 SGHTA, CDR2 FQGTGA. CDR3 sequence (DNA): TGTGCCAGCAGCTTAGGGGCGGGTCCGAGCTCCTACAATGAGCAGTTCTTC. Its protein product is CASSLGAGPSSYNEQFF.

The genes are TRBV28 and TRBJ1-1, with D tentatively TRBD1 (6 bases). The CDR3 has 15 amino acids. The V end was cut by 0 bases, the J end by 1 base, with 9 bases between. Looked up from germline, CDR1 is MDHEN and CDR2 is SYDVKM. The CDR3 loop reads CASSLWGARNTEAFF. Written as DNA, the CDR3 is TGTGCCAGCAGTTTATGGGGGGCGAGGAACACTGAAGCTTTCTTT.

This chain joins TRBV20-1 and TRBJ2-7; 10 bases match TRBD2. V shed 3 bases, J shed 7 bases, and the junction held 9 bases outside the gene matches. The germline V gene encodes CDR1 DFQATT and CDR2 SNEGSKA (reference sequence). This CDR3 has 14 amino acids. The CDR3 here is CSASFSGGADEQYF. CDR3 coding DNA: TGCAGTGCTAGTTTCAGCGGGGGGGCGGATGAGCAGTACTTC.

The genes are TRBV12-3 or TRBV12-4 and TRBJ1-2; 7 nucleotides align to TRBD1. The CDR3 is made up of 16 amino acids. Germline trimming cut 5 bases from V and 6 bases from J; bases unmatched to any gene: 15. The CDR3 here is CASSSERGGLRNGYTF. The CDR3 DNA reads as TGTGCCAGCAGTAGCGAGCGAGGGGGCTTGAGGAATGGCTACACCTTC.

The chain is built from TRBV24-1 and TRBJ2-2; D gene uncertain. The ends were cut back, 4 bases at V and 5 bases at J, with 4 bases in the middle. The CDR3 has 12 amino acids. Germline loops: CDR1 KGHDR, CDR2 SFDVKD. CDR3 region: CATSEGTGELFF. The CDR3 nucleotides are TGTGCCACCAGTGAAGGGACCGGGGAGCTGTTTTTT.

This clonotype was seen a handful of times. This chain joins TRBV20-1 and TRBJ2-3; D gene unclear. CDR1 is DFQATT and CDR2 is SNEGSKA in the germline V gene (reference sequence). The CDR3 loop spans 13 amino acids. Deletions cut 6 bases from V and 0 bases from J, with 10 bases between. CDR3 bases: TGCAGTGCCACCGTACAAAGCACAGATACGCAGTATTTT. Protein: CSATVQSTDTQYF.

This clonotype was seen a few times. CDR3 nucleotides: TGTGCCAGCAGCTTAGTTCAGGTGTCCTCCTATAATTCACCCCTCCACTTT. Residues: CASSLVQVSSYNSPLHF. The V call is TRBV7-9, the J call TRBJ1-6; D is ambiguous. CDR3 length: 17 residues. Trimming shortened V by 1 base and J by 0 bases, and 10 bases separated the two germline ends. Germline loops: CDR1 SEHNR, CDR2 FQNEAQ (reference sequence). The whole variable domain, remainder taken from reference TRBV7-9 and TRBJ1-6, is DTGVSQNPRHKITKRGQNVTFRCDPISEHNRLYWYRQTLGQGPEFLTYFQNEAQLEKSRLLSDRFSAERPKGSFSTLEIQRTEQGDSAMYLCASSLVQVSSYNSPLHFGNGTRLTVT.

The chain has TRBV7-9 and TRBJ2-1; the D call may be TRBD1 or TRBD2 (6 bases each). Germline CDR1 is SEHNR and CDR2 is FQNEAQ (reference sequence). Trimming took 3 bases from V and 2 from J, leaving 11 bases between them. This CDR3 contains 15 residues. CDR3 residues: CASSFGGGPYNEQFF. CDR3 DNA sequence: TGTGCCAGCAGCTTCGGGGGCGGCCCCTACAATGAGCAGTTCTTC.

J is TRBJ2-1 and V is TRBV7-2, with D uncertain. Germline assignment: CDR1 SGHTA and CDR2 FQGNSA. Trimming shortened V by 3 bases and J by 7 bases, and 7 bases separated the two germline ends. The CDR3 sequence is 12 residues long. The CDR3 spells CASSFHLNEQFF. DNA for the CDR3: TGTGCCAGCAGCTTCCATCTTAATGAGCAGTTCTTC.

The chain recombines TRBV20-1 with TRBJ2-7; TRBD1 agrees at 7 bases. J lost 7 bases, V lost 5 bases, and 14 bases had no gene match. Germline CDR1 reads DFQATT; CDR2 reads SNEGSKA (reference sequence). The CDR3 spans 14 residues. The CDR3 region has the DNA TGCAGTGCTCCCCTGACAGGGCGGGCTAGGGAGCAGTACTTC. Its translation is CSAPLTGRAREQYF.

The table lists this clonotype with many counts. V is TRBV10-3 and J is TRBJ2-1; D ambiguous. The CDR3 totals 13 residues. The germline gives CDR1 ENHRY, CDR2 SYGVKD. V shed 2 bases and J shed 2 bases, with 4 bases lying between them. CDR3 loop: CAISEQAYNEQFF. As DNA, the CDR3 is TGTGCCATCAGTGAGCAGGCCTACAATGAGCAGTTCTTC.

The CDR3 here is CSVLIVRGGDNEQFF. The CDR3 coding sequence is TGCAGCGTCCTTATCGTTCGGGGTGGAGACAATGAGCAGTTCTTC. The chain uses TRBV29-1 and TRBJ2-1; possible D gene TRBD2, 5 bases. V was cut by 6 bases and J by 5 bases, with 20 bases left in between. The CDR3 loop spans 15 amino acids. Looked up from germline, CDR1 is SQVTM and CDR2 is ANQGSEA.

This rearrangement joins TRBV20-1 to TRBJ2-1; the match to TRBD2 covers 7 bases. The V gene end was trimmed by 4 bases and the J gene end by 4 bases; junction bases not matched to a gene: 10. Germline V gene data show CDR1 as DFQATT and CDR2 as SNEGSKA (reference sequence). The CDR3 runs to 15 residues. The CDR3 DNA is TGCAGTGCTAACCGCGGGGAGGGCCCTTACAATGAGCAGTTCTTC. Its translation: CSANRGEGPYNEQFF.

The rearrangement links TRBV25-1 to TRBJ2-5; 7 bases line up with TRBD2. The CDR3 covers 16 residues. Trimming cost V 1 base and J 1 base; bases outside gene matches: 6. CDR1 is MGHDK, CDR2 SYGVNS, per germline. CDR3 amino acids: CASSEWASGAQETQYF. For the CDR3, the DNA is TGTGCCAGCAGTGAATGGGCTAGCGGTGCCCAAGAGACCCAGTACTTC.

A few counts support this clonotype. V is TRBV5-1 and J is TRBJ2-7, with D perhaps TRBD1 (5 bases). CDR1 SGHRS and CDR2 YFSETQ come from the germline V gene. Trimming cost V 4 bases and J 2 bases, with 10 bases left between them. This CDR3 comprises 13 residues. Written as DNA, the CDR3 is TGCGCCAGCAGCACCGGACATGCCTACGAGCAGTACTTC. Protein: CASSTGHAYEQYF.

This clonotype was detected ten times or more. The chain uses TRBV9 and TRBJ2-2, with a tentative D call TRBD1 (5 bases). This CDR3 region has 14 residues. With 4 bases removed from V and 6 bases from J, the gap between germline ends came to 13 bases. CDR1 and CDR2 (germline): SGDLS, YYNGEE. Here the CDR3 DNA reads TGTGCCAGCAGCAGCCGGGCAGGGTCCGGGGAGCTGTTTTTT. Translated, it gives CASSSRAGSGELFF.

This clonotype was observed a few times. The chain combines TRBV5-1 with TRBJ2-1; 10 bases are shared with TRBD1. The J segment lost 9 bases and the V segment lost 4 bases, leaving 10 bases of the junction unmatched. The CDR3 is 15 residues long. Looked up from germline, CDR1 is SGHRS and CDR2 is YFSETQ. The CDR3, as DNA: TGCGCCAGCAGCCCGGGGACAGGGGCGGTGGGTGAGCAGTTCTTC. Encoded protein: CASSPGTGAVGEQFF.

This clonotype came up a few times. This chain connects TRBV3-1 to TRBJ2-1; the D is unclear. V lost 3 bases, J lost 7 bases, and 10 bases lay in between. The CDR3 totals 13 residues. CDR1 and CDR2 (germline): LGHDT, YNNKEL (reference sequence). The CDR3 DNA follows: TGTGCCAGCAGCCAGGGCCCTGGGAATGAGCAGTTCTTC. It encodes CASSQGPGNEQFF.

The chain carries TRBV7-6 and TRBJ1-5; D remains unclear. The germline CDR1 and CDR2 sequences are SGHVS and FNYEAQ. Trimming left V 1 base short and J 1 base short, with 11 bases between. The length of the CDR3 is 16 residues. The CDR3 DNA reads TGTGCCAGCAGCTTAGGATGGGGAGGAAGCAATCAGCCCCAGCATTTT. Translated, it gives CASSLGWGGSNQPQHF.